The TCR beta chain under discussion was sequenced for a study of blood T cells in healthy people across ages. The second PCR ran roughly 7 to 12 cycles with a sample-barcoded 5' primer and J-beta primers. MiXCR, run by TCRdb on the 5' RACE reads, gives a single entry per CDR3 protein. The sample holds about 290,000 distinct CDR3 sequences, around 30% seen once. Overall study results and limits: TCR beta diversity correlated strongly with naive T cell percentage. The fall in TCR beta diversity per million T cells was roughly linear with age.

A word on this clonotype: Its antigen is undetermined.

In each sample, at least 6.5 million PBMCs were isolated. Sequences were obtained from blood. The TCR comes from a woman between 65 and 79 years old in good health.

CDR3 nucleotide sequence: TGTGCCAGCAGACCCACAGGGGGCGCGGAGACCCAGTACTTC. It yields the protein CASRPTGGAETQYF. V gene TRBV7-9 combines with J gene TRBJ2-5, with 9 bases fitting TRBD1. Losses at the gene ends were 6 bases for V and 5 bases for J; bases not matched to a gene: 7. The V gene's germline CDR1 is SEHNR and CDR2 FQNEAQ (reference sequence). The CDR3 extends over 14 amino acids. Full variable domain (missing parts from reference TRBV7-9 and TRBJ2-5): DTGVSQNPRHKITKRGQNVTFRCDPISEHNRLYWYRQTLGQGPEFLTYFQNEAQLEKSRLLSDRFSAERPKGSFSTLEIQRTEQGDSAMYLCASRPTGGAETQYFGPGTRLLVL.